These 30 T cell receptor beta chains were sequenced from one sample in a study of cytomegalovirus exposure and HLA in healthy donors. Amplification used 60 Vbeta primers and 13 Jbeta primers. Libraries were prepared by immunoSEQ multiplex PCR; TCRdb keeps only in-frame clonotypes and omits some of them. The sample yields more than 85,000 clones, around 80% seen once. Sample: PBMCs. Source of these receptors: a man aged 18 to 29 in good health and CMV-seronegative.

The chain is built from TRBV28 and TRBJ1-1; possibly TRBD1 for D (5 bases). The CDR3 totals 17 residues. Germline V gene data show CDR1 as MDHEN and CDR2 as SYDVKM. V lost 1 base and J 0 bases, leaving 15 bases between the germline ends. The DNA of the CDR3 is TGTGCCAGCAGTTTATTTCGGTGGGTGGACATGAACACTGAAGCTTTCTTT. This translates into CASSLFRWVDMNTEAFF.

This chain uses TRBV7-2 with TRBJ2-5; D is unresolved. Trimming shortened V by 4 bases and J by 0 bases, and 3 bases separated the two germline ends. The CDR3 has 12 amino acids. Germline CDR1 SGHTA, CDR2 FQGNSA. The CDR3 DNA follows: TGTGCCAGCAGCTCGTACCAAGAGACCCAGTACTTC. Its protein product is CASSSYQETQYF.

The chain is built from TRBV6-5 and TRBJ2-7, with D possibly being TRBD1 (6 bases). This CDR3 region has 12 residues. V lost 2 bases and J lost 7, with 9 bases in between. The germline CDR1 and CDR2 sequences are MNHEY and SVGAGI. CDR3 in DNA: TGTGCCAGCAGTTACACAGGGAGAGAGCAGTACTTC. Translated, it gives CASSYTGREQYF.

This chain connects TRBV6-5 to TRBJ2-7, with 10 positions matching TRBD2. The germline V gene encodes CDR1 MNHEY and CDR2 SVGAGI. The CDR3 has 15 residues. V lost 5 bases to trimming and J lost 2 bases; unmatched junction nucleotides: 6. The CDR3 loop is CASSALAGAAYEQYF. The CDR3 region has the DNA TGTGCCAGCAGTGCTCTAGCGGGAGCAGCCTACGAGCAGTACTTC.

The V call is TRBV6-6, the J call TRBJ2-7; D is perhaps TRBD2 (5 bases). This CDR3 is built from 16 residues. Trimming took off 0 bases at V and 1 base at J, with 13 bases between the two ends. The V gene's germline CDR1 is MNHNY and CDR2 SVGAGI (reference sequence). The DNA for the CDR3 is TGTGCCAGCAGTTACTCACTTAGCCGGGAATCCTACGAGCAGTACTTC. Protein sequence: CASSYSLSRESYEQYF.

The chain couples TRBV7-9 to TRBJ2-2; D is undetermined. The CDR3 sequence is 12 residues long. Germline CDR1 and CDR2: SEHNR and FQNEAQ (reference sequence). The CDR3 region has the DNA TGTCACAGTATTTGGTTGTCCGGGGAGCTGTTTTTT. It yields the protein CHSIWLSGELFF.

J is TRBJ2-7 and V is TRBV11-3; 7 nucleotides align to TRBD1. The CDR3 covers 14 residues. Germline V gene lookup returns CDR1 SGHNT and CDR2 YENEEA. The trim removed 5 bases at V and 5 bases at J, leaving 9 bases unmatched. Here the CDR3 DNA reads TGTGCCAGCAGCCCCGAGGGGGCGTCTGACGAGCAGTACTTC. Translation: CASSPEGASDEQYF.

The chain is built from TRBV6-5 and TRBJ2-1, with TRBD2 identical over 7 bases. V was pared by 6 bases and J by 0 bases, with 2 bases of the junction left unmatched. Germline CDR1 MNHEY, CDR2 SVGAGI. The CDR3 is made up of 14 amino acids. The CDR3 sequence: CASSRGSSYNEQFF. In DNA form, the CDR3 reads TGTGCCAGCAGCCGCGGGAGCTCCTACAATGAGCAGTTCTTC.

The chain recombines TRBV4-3 with TRBJ2-7, with 9 nucleotides matching TRBD2. Germline CDR1 reads LGHNA; CDR2 reads YSLEER. This CDR3 is 15 amino acids long. The V gene end was trimmed by 1 base and the J gene end by 3 bases; junction bases not matched to a gene: 4. The CDR3 DNA reads as TGCGCCAGCAGCCAAGGGGGGACTAGCAACTACGAGCAGTACTTC. It encodes CASSQGGTSNYEQYF.

The J gene is TRBJ1-1, the V gene TRBV5-1; possibly TRBD1 for D (5 bases). CDR1 and CDR2 from the germline V gene are SGHRS and YFSETQ. This CDR3 is built from 14 residues. Trimming cost V 4 bases and J 0 bases, with 10 bases left between them. In nucleotides, the CDR3 is TGCGCCAGCAGCCTAGGACATATGAACACTGAAGCTTTCTTT. Translated: CASSLGHMNTEAFF.

This clone was counted a single time. V gene TRBV11-2 combines with J gene TRBJ2-1, with 12 bases that match TRBD2. The CDR3 consists of 18 residues. The V and J ends lost 7 bases and 0 bases, in that order; junction bases with no gene match: 10. CDR1 and CDR2 (germline): SGHAT, FQNNGV. The CDR3 protein is CASTLGTSGHFSYNEQFF. The DNA of the CDR3 is TGTGCCAGCACCTTGGGGACTAGCGGGCACTTCTCCTACAATGAGCAGTTCTTC.

The chain is built from TRBV27 and TRBJ2-5, with TRBD1 matching 9 bases. The V and J ends lost 8 bases and 4 bases, in that order; junction bases with no gene match: 8. This CDR3 is built from 14 residues. The germline V gene encodes CDR1 MNHEY and CDR2 SMNVEV (reference sequence). The CDR3 loop is CASAGTGFAETQYF. CDR3 coding DNA: TGTGCCAGCGCCGGGACAGGGTTTGCAGAGACCCAGTACTTC.

The DNA of the CDR3 is TGTGCCTGGAGAGTAGCGGGAGGGCCCCACGAGCAGTACTTC. Its protein product is CAWRVAGGPHEQYF. The chain joins TRBV30 to TRBJ2-7; TRBD2 matches 11 bases. V trimming: 3 bases; J trimming: 5 bases; junction bases outside the gene matches: 6. Germline V gives CDR1 GTSNPN, CDR2 SVGIG (reference sequence). This CDR3 comprises 14 residues.

The gene calls are TRBV4-3 and TRBJ2-3; TRBD2 aligns across 9 bases. V was pared by 2 bases and J by 6 bases, with 9 bases of the junction left unmatched. The CDR3 consists of 16 residues. Germline V gene sequence: CDR1 LGHNA, CDR2 YSLEER. The DNA of the CDR3 is TGCGCCAGCAGCCAACAGTTGATGACTAGCGGTGATACGCAGTATTTT. It specifies CASSQQLMTSGDTQYF.

This rearrangement joins TRBV7-8 to TRBJ2-6, with 10 bases aligning to TRBD2. CDR3 length: 18 amino acids. CDR1 and CDR2 (germline): SGHVS, FQNEAQ. The J segment lost 4 bases and the V segment lost 1 base, leaving 7 bases of the junction unmatched. Written as DNA, the CDR3 is TGTGCCAGCAGCTTAGGGCCAGCGGGAGGGCGGGGGGCCAACGTCCTGACTTTC. Amino acids: CASSLGPAGGRGANVLTF.

This clone was recorded only once. The chain combines TRBV4-3 with TRBJ2-7; TRBD1 matches at 8 bases. This CDR3 spans 16 amino acids. The trim removed 1 base at V and 6 bases at J, leaving 11 bases unmatched. Germline V lookup: CDR1 LGHNA, CDR2 YSLEER. The CDR3: CASSQGTGLLPAEQYF. CDR3 DNA: TGCGCCAGCAGCCAAGGGACAGGGCTTTTACCGGCCGAGCAGTACTTC.

The chain is built from TRBV27 and TRBJ2-7, with 7 bases lining up with TRBD1. The V and J ends lost 6 bases and 7 bases, in that order; junction bases with no gene match: 15. There are 15 residues in the CDR3. CDR1 MNHEY and CDR2 SMNVEV come from the germline V gene (reference sequence). The CDR3 nucleotides are TGTGCCAGCAGGCCTACAGGGGCCCAATTGGGGGAGCAGTACTTC. This translates into CASRPTGAQLGEQYF.

The genes are TRBV14 and TRBJ2-3; 7 nucleotides match TRBD2. The trim removed 3 bases at V and 4 bases at J, leaving 7 bases unmatched. Germline CDR1 is SGHDN and CDR2 is FVKESK. There are 15 residues in the CDR3. CDR3 residues: CASSHPEGRADTQYF. The CDR3 coding sequence is TGTGCCAGCAGCCACCCCGAGGGGAGGGCAGATACGCAGTATTTT.

The chain couples TRBV7-9 to TRBJ2-7, with D maybe TRBD2 (5 bases). Trimming stripped 5 bases from V and 0 bases from J, with 14 bases between. The CDR3 extends over 15 amino acids. Germline V gene sequence: CDR1 SEHNR, CDR2 FQNEAQ (reference sequence). The CDR3 is CASSPDGVISYEQYF. The DNA of the CDR3 is TGTGCCAGCAGCCCAGACGGGGTCATCTCCTACGAGCAGTACTTC.

This sequence joins TRBV19 and TRBJ2-2; 9 bases line up with TRBD2. Losses at the gene ends were 5 bases for V and 7 bases for J; bases not matched to a gene: 14. Germline V gene sequence: CDR1 LNHDA, CDR2 SQIVND (reference sequence). The CDR3 consists of 17 residues. The CDR3 bases are TGTGCCAGTAGTGTCCTAGCGGGGCCTGGGGGAGACGGGGAGCTGTTTTTT. Protein: CASSVLAGPGGDGELFF.

There are a few counts of this clone. The V and J genes are TRBV15 and TRBJ1-2; possible D gene TRBD1, 6 bases. The CDR3 sequence is 14 residues long. The V and J ends lost 3 bases and 7 bases respectively, with 15 bases between them. In germline, CDR1 is LNHNV, CDR2 YYDKDF (reference sequence). The CDR3 DNA is TGTGCCACCAGCAGTTTTACAGGGTACGGTGGCTACACCTTC. Its protein is CATSSFTGYGGYTF.

V and J are TRBV27 and TRBJ2-3, with 9 positions matching TRBD2. The J segment lost 3 bases and the V segment lost 6 bases, leaving 10 bases of the junction unmatched. This CDR3 is 16 amino acids long. Germline V CDR1 and CDR2: MNHEY, SMNVEV (reference sequence). CDR3 in DNA: TGTGCCAGCAGGGGAGACAGCGGGAGGTTGACAGATACGCAGTATTTT. Encoded protein: CASRGDSGRLTDTQYF.

The chain is built from TRBV30 and TRBJ2-7; 7 bases agree with TRBD2. The CDR3 length is 13 residues. Germline V gene sequence: CDR1 GTSNPN, CDR2 SVGIG (reference sequence). V shed 5 bases, J shed 2 bases, and the junction held 6 bases outside the gene matches. CDR3 sequence: CAWGTSGTYEQYF. The CDR3 coding sequence is TGTGCCTGGGGGACCAGCGGGACCTACGAGCAGTACTTC.

The chain couples TRBV27 to TRBJ2-1, with 8 bases that match TRBD1. The germline gives CDR1 MNHEY, CDR2 SMNVEV (reference sequence). V lost 2 bases to trimming and J lost 3 bases; unmatched junction nucleotides: 3. The CDR3 runs 15 residues. CDR3 sequence (DNA): TGTGCCAGCAGTTTACAGGGGGCCCTCTACAATGAGCAGTTCTTC. Translation gives CASSLQGALYNEQFF.

The chain carries TRBV10-2 and TRBJ2-1, with 9 bases lining up with TRBD2. CDR3 size: 16 residues. CDR1 WSHSY and CDR2 SAAADI come from the germline V gene. After removal of 6 bases from V and 5 bases from J, the junction contained 11 bases not matched to a gene. The DNA for the CDR3 is TGCGCCAGCAGAAAAATAGCGGGAGCTGGAAACAATGAGCAGTTCTTC. The encoded protein is CASRKIAGAGNNEQFF.

The chain combines TRBV10-2 with TRBJ2-7, with 14 nucleotides matching TRBD2. CDR1 and CDR2 from the germline V gene are WSHSY and SAAADI. The CDR3 consists of 19 residues. V was clipped by 0 bases and J by 2 bases; unmatched bases: 9. In nucleotides, the CDR3 is TGCGCCAGCAGTGAGTCGATCGGGACTAGCGGGAGACTCCCCTACGAGCAGTACTTC. Translated, it gives CASSESIGTSGRLPYEQYF.

The chain joins TRBV9 to TRBJ2-3, with a weak D call TRBD2 (6 bases). This CDR3 comprises 16 residues. The germline gives CDR1 SGDLS, CDR2 YYNGEE. The V end lost 4 bases, the J end lost 1 base, and 16 bases lay between the germline ends. CDR3 region: CASSTRRGLGTDTQYF. The CDR3, as DNA: TGTGCCAGCAGCACCAGAAGGGGACTCGGCACAGATACGCAGTATTTT. The full variable domain, completed using reference TRBV9 and TRBJ2-3, is DSGVTQTPKHLITATGQRVTLRCSPRSGDLSVYWYQQSLDQGLQFLIQYYNGEERAKGNILERFSAQQFPDLHSELNLSSLELGDSALYFCASSTRRGLGTDTQYFGPGTRLTVL.

This clone was seen only once. V gene TRBV7-9 combines with J gene TRBJ2-1; 11 bases fit TRBD2. The V segment lost 5 bases and the J segment 5 bases; nucleotides outside the gene matches: 8. This CDR3 is built from 16 residues. CDR1 is SEHNR, CDR2 FQNEAQ, per germline (reference sequence). The CDR3 coding sequence is TGTGCCAGCAGCACAGGGGCACTAGCGGGAGACAATGAGCAGTTCTTC. It is translated as CASSTGALAGDNEQFF.

J is TRBJ2-7 and V is TRBV18; the match to TRBD2 covers 7 bases. V lost 2 bases and J lost 5; bases outside the gene matches: 9. The CDR3 runs 15 residues. CDR1 KGHSH and CDR2 LQKENI come from the germline V gene. The CDR3 nucleotides are TGTGCCAGCTCACCAGTCCCAGGGAGGGGACACGAGCAGTACTTC. It specifies CASSPVPGRGHEQYF.

The J gene is TRBJ1-3, the V gene TRBV18, with D possibly matching TRBD1 (6 bases). CDR1 is KGHSH and CDR2 is LQKENI in the germline V gene. This CDR3 is built from 17 residues. Deletions cut 0 bases from V and 2 bases from J, with 14 bases between. DNA of the CDR3: TGTGCCAGCTCACCACCTGAGTCGGGGGGCACTGGAAACACCATATATTTT. This gives the protein CASSPPESGGTGNTIYF. Looking up the rest from reference TRBV18 and TRBJ1-3 gives the full variable domain: NAGVMQNPRHLVRRRGQEARLRCSPMKGHSHVYWYRQLPEEGLKFMVYLQKENIIDESGMPKERFSAEFPKEGPSILRIQQVVRGDSAAYFCASSPPESGGTGNTIYFGEGSWLTVV.